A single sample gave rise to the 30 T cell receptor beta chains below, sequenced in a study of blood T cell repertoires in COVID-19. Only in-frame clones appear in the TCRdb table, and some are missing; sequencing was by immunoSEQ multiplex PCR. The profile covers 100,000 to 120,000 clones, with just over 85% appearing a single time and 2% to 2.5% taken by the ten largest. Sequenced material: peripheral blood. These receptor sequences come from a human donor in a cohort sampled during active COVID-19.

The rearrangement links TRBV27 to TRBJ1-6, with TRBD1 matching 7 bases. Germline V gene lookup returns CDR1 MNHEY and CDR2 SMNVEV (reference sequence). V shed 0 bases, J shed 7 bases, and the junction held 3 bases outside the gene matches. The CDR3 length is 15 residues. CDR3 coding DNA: TGTGCCAGCAGTTTATCAGCAGGGGGAAATTCACCCCTCCACTTT. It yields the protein CASSLSAGGNSPLHF.

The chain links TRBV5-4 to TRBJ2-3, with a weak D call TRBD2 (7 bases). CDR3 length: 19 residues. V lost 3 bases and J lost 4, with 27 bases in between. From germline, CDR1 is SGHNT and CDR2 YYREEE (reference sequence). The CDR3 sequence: CASSSTGYGLAERPDTQYF. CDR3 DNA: TGTGCCAGCAGCTCTACAGGGTATGGGCTAGCGGAGCGGCCAGATACGCAGTATTTT.

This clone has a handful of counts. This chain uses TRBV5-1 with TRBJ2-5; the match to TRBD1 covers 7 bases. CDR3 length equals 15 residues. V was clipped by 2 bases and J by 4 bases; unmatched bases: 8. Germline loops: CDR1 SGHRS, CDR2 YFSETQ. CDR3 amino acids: CASSFQGVSTETQYF. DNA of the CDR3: TGCGCCAGCAGCTTTCAGGGGGTATCAACAGAGACCCAGTACTTC.

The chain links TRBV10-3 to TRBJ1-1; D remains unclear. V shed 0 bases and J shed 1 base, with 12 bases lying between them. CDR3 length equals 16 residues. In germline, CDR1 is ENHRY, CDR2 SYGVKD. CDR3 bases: TGTGCCATCAGTGAGTCTTCGGAGGGCAAGAACACTGAAGCTTTCTTT. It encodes CAISESSEGKNTEAFF.

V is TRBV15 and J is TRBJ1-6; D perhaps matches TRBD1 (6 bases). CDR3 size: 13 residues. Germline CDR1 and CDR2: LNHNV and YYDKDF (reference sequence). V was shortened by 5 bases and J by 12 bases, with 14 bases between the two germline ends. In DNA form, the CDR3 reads TGTGCCACCAGCCGGAGGGGGGAGGGACCCCTCCACTTT. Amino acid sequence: CATSRRGEGPLHF.

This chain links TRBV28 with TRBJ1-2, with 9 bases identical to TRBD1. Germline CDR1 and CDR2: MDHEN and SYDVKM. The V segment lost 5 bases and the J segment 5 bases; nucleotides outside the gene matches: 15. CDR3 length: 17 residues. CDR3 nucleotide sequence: TGTGCCAGCAGTCCATCCCACCCCGGGACAGGGAGGTATGGCTACACCTTC. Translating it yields CASSPSHPGTGRYGYTF.

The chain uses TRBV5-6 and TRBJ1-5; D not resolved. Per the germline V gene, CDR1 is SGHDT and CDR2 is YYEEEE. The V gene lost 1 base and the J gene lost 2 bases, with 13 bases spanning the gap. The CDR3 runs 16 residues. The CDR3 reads CASSLFEGSGNQPQHF. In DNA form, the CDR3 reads TGTGCCAGCAGCTTGTTTGAGGGATCTGGCAATCAGCCCCAGCATTTT.

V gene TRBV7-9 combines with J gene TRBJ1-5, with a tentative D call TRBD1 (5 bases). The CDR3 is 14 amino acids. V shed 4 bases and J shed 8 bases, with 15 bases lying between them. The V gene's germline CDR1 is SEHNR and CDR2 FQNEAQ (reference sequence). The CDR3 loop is CASSYGGGFEPQHF. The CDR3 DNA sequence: TGTGCCAGCAGCTACGGGGGGGGTTTTGAGCCCCAGCATTTT.

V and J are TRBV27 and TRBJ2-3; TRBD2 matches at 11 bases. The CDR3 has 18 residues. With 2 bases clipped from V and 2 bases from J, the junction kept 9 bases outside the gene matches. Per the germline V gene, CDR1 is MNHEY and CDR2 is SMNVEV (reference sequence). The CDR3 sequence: CASSLGPSGGSYTDTQYF. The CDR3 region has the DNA TGTGCCAGCAGTTTAGGTCCTAGCGGGGGGAGTTACACAGATACGCAGTATTTT.

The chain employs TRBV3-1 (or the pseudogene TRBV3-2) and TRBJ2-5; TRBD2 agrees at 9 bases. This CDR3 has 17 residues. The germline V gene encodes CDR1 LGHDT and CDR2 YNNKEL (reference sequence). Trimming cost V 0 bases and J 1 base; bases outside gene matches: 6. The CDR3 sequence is CASSQDWGGRAQETQYF. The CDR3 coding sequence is TGTGCCAGCAGCCAAGATTGGGGCGGGAGGGCCCAAGAGACCCAGTACTTC.

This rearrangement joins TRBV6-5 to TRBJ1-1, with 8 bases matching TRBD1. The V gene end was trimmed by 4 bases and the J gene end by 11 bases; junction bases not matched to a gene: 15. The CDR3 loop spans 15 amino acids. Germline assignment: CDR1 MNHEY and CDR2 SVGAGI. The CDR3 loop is CASSSTGELPDGAFF. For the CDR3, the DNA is TGTGCCAGCAGTTCGACAGGGGAATTACCTGACGGGGCTTTCTTT.

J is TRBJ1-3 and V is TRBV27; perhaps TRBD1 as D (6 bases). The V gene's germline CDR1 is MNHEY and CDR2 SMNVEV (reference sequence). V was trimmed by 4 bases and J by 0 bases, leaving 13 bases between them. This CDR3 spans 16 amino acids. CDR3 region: CASSSLTGFSGNTIYF. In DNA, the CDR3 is TGTGCCAGCAGTTCCCTAACAGGGTTCTCTGGAAACACCATATATTTT.

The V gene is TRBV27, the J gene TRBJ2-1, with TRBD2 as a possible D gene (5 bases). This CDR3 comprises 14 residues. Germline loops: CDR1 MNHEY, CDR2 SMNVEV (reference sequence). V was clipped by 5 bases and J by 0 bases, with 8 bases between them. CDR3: CASSLGSSYNEQFF. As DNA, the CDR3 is TGTGCCAGCAGTCTGGGGAGCTCCTACAATGAGCAGTTCTTC.

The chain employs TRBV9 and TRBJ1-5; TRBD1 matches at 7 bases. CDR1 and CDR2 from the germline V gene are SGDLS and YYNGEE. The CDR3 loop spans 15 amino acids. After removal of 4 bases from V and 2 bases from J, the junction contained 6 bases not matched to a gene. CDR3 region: CASSSDDRGNQPQHF. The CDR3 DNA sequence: TGTGCCAGCAGCTCGGATGACAGGGGCAATCAGCCCCAGCATTTT. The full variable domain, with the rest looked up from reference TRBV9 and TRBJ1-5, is DSGVTQTPKHLITATGQRVTLRCSPRSGDLSVYWYQQSLDQGLQFLIQYYNGEERAKGNILERFSAQQFPDLHSELNLSSLELGDSALYFCASSSDDRGNQPQHFGDGTRLSIL.

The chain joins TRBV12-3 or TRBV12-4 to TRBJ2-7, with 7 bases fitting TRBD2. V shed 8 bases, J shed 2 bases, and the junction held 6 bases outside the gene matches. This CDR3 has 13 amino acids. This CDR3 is CASVGGNTYEQYF. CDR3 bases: TGTGCCAGCGTGGGGGGGAACACCTACGAGCAGTACTTC.

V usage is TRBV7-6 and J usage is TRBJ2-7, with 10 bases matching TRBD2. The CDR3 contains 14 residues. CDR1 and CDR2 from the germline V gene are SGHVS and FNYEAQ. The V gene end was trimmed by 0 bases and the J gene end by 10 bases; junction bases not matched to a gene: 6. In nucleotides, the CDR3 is TGTGCCAGCAGCTTAGCAGGGACTAGCGCGACACAGTACTTC. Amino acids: CASSLAGTSATQYF.

CDR3 in amino acids: CASSVDPGHPLHF. The CDR3 nucleotides are TGTGCCAGCAGCGTAGATCCAGGTCACCCCCTCCACTTT. V is TRBV9 and J is TRBJ1-6; no firm D call. Germline V gives CDR1 SGDLS, CDR2 YYNGEE. The V end was cut by 0 bases, the J end by 13 bases, with 11 bases between. This CDR3 region has 13 residues.

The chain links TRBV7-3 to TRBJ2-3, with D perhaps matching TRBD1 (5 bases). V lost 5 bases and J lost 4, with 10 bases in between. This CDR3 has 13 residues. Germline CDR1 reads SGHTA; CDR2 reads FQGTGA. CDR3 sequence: CASSRTFPDTQYF. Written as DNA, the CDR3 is TGTGCCAGCAGCCGGACATTTCCAGATACGCAGTATTTT.

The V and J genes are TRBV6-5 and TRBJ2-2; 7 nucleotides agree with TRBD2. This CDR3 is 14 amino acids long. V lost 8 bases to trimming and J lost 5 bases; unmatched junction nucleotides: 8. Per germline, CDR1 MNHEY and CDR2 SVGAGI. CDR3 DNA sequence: TGTGCCAGCTCTTCGAGGGAGGGGACCGGGGAGCTGTTTTTT. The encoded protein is CASSSREGTGELFF.

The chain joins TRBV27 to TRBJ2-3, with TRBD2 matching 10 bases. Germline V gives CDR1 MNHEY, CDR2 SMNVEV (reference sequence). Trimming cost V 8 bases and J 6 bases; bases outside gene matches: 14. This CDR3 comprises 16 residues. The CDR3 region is CASHPWTSGPPDTQYF. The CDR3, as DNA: TGTGCCAGCCACCCGTGGACTAGCGGACCTCCGGATACGCAGTATTTT.

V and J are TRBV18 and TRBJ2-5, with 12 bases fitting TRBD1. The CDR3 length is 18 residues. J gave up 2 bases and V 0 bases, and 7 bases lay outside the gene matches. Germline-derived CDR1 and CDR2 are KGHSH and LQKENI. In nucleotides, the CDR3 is TGTGCCAGCTCACCACCCGGGACAGGGGGCGCCCGACAAGAGACCCAGTACTTC. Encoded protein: CASSPPGTGGARQETQYF.

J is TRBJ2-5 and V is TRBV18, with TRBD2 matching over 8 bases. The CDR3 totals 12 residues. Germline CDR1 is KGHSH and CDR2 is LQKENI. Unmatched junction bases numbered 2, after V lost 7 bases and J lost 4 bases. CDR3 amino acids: CASFAGGETQYF. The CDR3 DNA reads TGTGCCAGCTTCGCGGGGGGAGAGACCCAGTACTTC. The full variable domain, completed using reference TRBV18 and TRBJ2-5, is NAGVMQNPRHLVRRRGQEARLRCSPMKGHSHVYWYRQLPEEGLKFMVYLQKENIIDESGMPKERFSAEFPKEGPSILRIQQVVRGDSAAYFCASFAGGETQYFGPGTRLLVL.

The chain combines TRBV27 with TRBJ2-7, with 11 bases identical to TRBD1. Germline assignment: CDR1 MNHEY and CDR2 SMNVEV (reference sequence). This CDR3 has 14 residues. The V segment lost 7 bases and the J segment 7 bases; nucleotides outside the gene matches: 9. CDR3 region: CASKTRTGGEEQYF. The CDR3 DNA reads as TGTGCCAGCAAGACAAGGACAGGGGGCGAGGAGCAGTACTTC.

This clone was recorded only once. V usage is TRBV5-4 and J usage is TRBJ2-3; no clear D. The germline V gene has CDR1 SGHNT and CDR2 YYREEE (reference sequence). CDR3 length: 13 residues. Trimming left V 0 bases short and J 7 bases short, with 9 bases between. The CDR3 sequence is CASSLGELYTQYF. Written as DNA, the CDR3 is TGTGCCAGCAGCTTGGGAGAGCTATATACGCAGTATTTT.

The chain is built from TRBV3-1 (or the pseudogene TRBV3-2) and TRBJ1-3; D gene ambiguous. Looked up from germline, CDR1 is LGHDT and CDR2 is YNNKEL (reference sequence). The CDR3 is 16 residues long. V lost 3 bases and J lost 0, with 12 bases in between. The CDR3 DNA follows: TGTGCCAGCAGCCACCGGACTCTTACCTCTGGAAACACCATATATTTT. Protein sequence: CASSHRTLTSGNTIYF.

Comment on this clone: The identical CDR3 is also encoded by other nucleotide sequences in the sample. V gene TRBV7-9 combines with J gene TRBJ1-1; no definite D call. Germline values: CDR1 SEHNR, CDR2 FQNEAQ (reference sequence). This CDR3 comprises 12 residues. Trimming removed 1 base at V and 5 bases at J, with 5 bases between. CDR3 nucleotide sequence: TGTGCCAGCAGCTTAGGAGCGACTGAAGCTTTCTTT. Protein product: CASSLGATEAFF.

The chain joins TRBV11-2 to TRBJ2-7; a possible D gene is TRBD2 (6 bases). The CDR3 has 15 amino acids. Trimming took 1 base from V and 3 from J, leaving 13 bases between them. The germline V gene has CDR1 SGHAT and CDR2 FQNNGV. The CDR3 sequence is CASSLVRGTSYEQYF. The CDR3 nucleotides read TGTGCCAGCAGCTTAGTTCGCGGGACCAGCTACGAGCAGTACTTC.

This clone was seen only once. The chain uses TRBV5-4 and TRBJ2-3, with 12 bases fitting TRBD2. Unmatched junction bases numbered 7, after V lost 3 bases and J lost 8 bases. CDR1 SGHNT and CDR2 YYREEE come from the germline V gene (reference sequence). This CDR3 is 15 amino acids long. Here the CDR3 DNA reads TGTGCCAGCAGCTCGACTAGCGGGAGCTCGGGTACGCAGTATTTT. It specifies CASSSTSGSSGTQYF. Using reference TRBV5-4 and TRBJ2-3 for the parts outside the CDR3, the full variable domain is ETGVTQSPTHLIKTRGQQVTLRCSSQSGHNTVSWYQQALGQGPQFIFQYYREEENGRGNFPPRFSGLQFPNYSSELNVNALELDDSALYLCASSSTSGSSGTQYFGPGTRLTVL.

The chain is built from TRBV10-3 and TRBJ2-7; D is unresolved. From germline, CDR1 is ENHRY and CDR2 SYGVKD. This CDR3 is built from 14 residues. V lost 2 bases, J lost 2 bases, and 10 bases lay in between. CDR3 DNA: TGTGCCATCAGTGAGATCGGTGAAACCTACGAGCAGTACTTC. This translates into CAISEIGETYEQYF.

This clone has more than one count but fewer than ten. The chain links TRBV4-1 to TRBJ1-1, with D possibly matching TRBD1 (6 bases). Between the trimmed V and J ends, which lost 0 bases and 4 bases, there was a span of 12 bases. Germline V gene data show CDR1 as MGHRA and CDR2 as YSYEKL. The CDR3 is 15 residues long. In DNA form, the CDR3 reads TGCGCCAGCAGCCAAGAGGGAGGGGGGAGCACTGAAGCTTTCTTT. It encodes CASSQEGGGSTEAFF.